One sample yielded the 24 T cell receptor beta chains listed below, sequenced in a study of cytomegalovirus exposure and HLA in healthy donors. PCR employed 60 Vbeta and 13 Jbeta primers. Profiled with immunoSEQ multiplex PCR; TCRdb holds only in-frame clones, not every one. Here the sample spans about 89,000 clones, roughly 79% being singletons. The specimen was PBMCs. The receptors were sampled from a male donor in good health and CMV-seronegative.

This sequence joins TRBV28 and TRBJ1-4, with TRBD1 matching over 8 bases. V shed 5 bases, J shed 6 bases, and the junction held 11 bases outside the gene matches. The CDR3 has 16 amino acids. From germline, CDR1 is MDHEN and CDR2 SYDVKM. CDR3 nucleotide sequence: TGTGCCAGCAGTCTCCTACGGACAGGGAGTGATGAAAAACTGTTTTTT. The encoded protein is CASSLLRTGSDEKLFF. Filled out from reference TRBV28 and TRBJ1-4, the complete variable domain reads DVKVTQSSRYLVKRTGEKVFLECVQDMDHENMFWYRQDPGLGLRLIYFSYDVKMKEKGDIPEGYSVSREKKERFSLILESASTNQTSMYLCASSLLRTGSDEKLFFGSGTQLSVL.

The chain couples TRBV20-1 to TRBJ2-3; D gene ambiguous. Germline CDR1 DFQATT, CDR2 SNEGSKA (reference sequence). The V and J ends lost 5 bases and 5 bases respectively, with 8 bases between them. The CDR3 extends over 11 amino acids. The DNA of the CDR3 is TGCAGTGCTCAGGTGGGAGATACGCAGTATTTT. Translating it yields CSAQVGDTQYF.

The CDR3 protein is CSVDVSNTEAFF. The CDR3, as DNA: TGCAGCGTTGATGTCAGTAACACTGAAGCTTTCTTT. The rearrangement joins TRBV29-1 to TRBJ1-1; no clear D gene. Trimming cost V 3 bases and J 2 bases, with 7 bases left between them. This CDR3 comprises 12 residues. CDR1 SQVTM and CDR2 ANQGSEA come from the germline V gene.

The rearrangement uses TRBV10-3 and TRBJ1-3; 7 bases are a match to TRBD1. The germline CDR1 and CDR2 sequences are ENHRY and SYGVKD. This CDR3 comprises 15 residues. With V trimmed by 6 bases and J by 0 bases, 5 bases remained unmatched. The CDR3 region is CAIRGQIISGNTIYF. CDR3 coding DNA: TGTGCCATCAGGGGACAGATCATCTCTGGAAACACCATATATTTT.

The chain combines TRBV9 with TRBJ2-1, with a tentative D call TRBD1 (6 bases). The CDR3 consists of 15 residues. Trimming took 0 bases from V and 8 from J, leaving 15 bases between them. The V gene's germline CDR1 is SGDLS and CDR2 YYNGEE. The CDR3 DNA sequence: TGTGCCAGCAGCGTAGGCCAGGGGCTTGTCCATGAGCAGTTCTTC. Translation gives CASSVGQGLVHEQFF.

There are a few counts of this clone. The rearrangement joins TRBV7-9 to TRBJ2-7; the D gene is possibly TRBD2 (7 bases). Germline assignment: CDR1 SEHNR and CDR2 FQNEAQ (reference sequence). The CDR3 contains 14 residues. Trimming stripped 7 bases from V and 3 bases from J, with 16 bases between. The CDR3 sequence is CASILGGDRYEQYF. DNA for the CDR3: TGTGCCAGCATCCTAGGGGGGGACCGCTACGAGCAGTACTTC.

The chain links TRBV19 to TRBJ2-2; no definite D call. The CDR3 length is 14 residues. V was pared by 7 bases and J by 1 base, with 10 bases between. Germline loops: CDR1 LNHDA, CDR2 SQIVND (reference sequence). The CDR3 region has the DNA TGTGCCAGTATCGATCGTAGGAACACCGGGGAGCTGTTTTTT. Amino acids: CASIDRRNTGELFF.

For the CDR3, the DNA is TGTGCCAGCAGTGAAGGCGGGAATCGAAATACGCAGTATTTT. It encodes CASSEGGNRNTQYF. The chain carries TRBV2 and TRBJ2-3, with D perhaps TRBD2 (6 bases). The V gene lost 1 base and the J gene lost 7 bases, with 12 bases spanning the gap. This CDR3 comprises 14 residues. Germline values: CDR1 SNHLY, CDR2 FYNNEI.

The gene calls are TRBV7-2 and TRBJ2-2; weak D call: TRBD2 (6 bases). The CDR3 contains 14 residues. Trimming pared 8 bases from V and 2 bases from J, leaving 12 bases between. Germline CDR1 SGHTA, CDR2 FQGNSA. The CDR3 nucleotides read TGTGCCAGCGGGGGACTTCGAAACACCGGGGAGCTGTTTTTT. Residues: CASGGLRNTGELFF.

The chain carries TRBV10-1 and TRBJ2-7; D possibly corresponds to TRBD1 (6 bases). V shed 2 bases and J shed 2 bases, with 10 bases lying between them. CDR3 size: 14 residues. Germline V gives CDR1 WNHNN, CDR2 SYGVQD (reference sequence). The CDR3 nucleotides read TGCGCCAGCAGTGAGGCAGGGGATCCCTACGAGCAGTACTTC. The encoded protein is CASSEAGDPYEQYF.

This clone showed up just once. V usage is TRBV19 and J usage is TRBJ2-1, with 10 bases lining up with TRBD2. J was trimmed by 4 bases and V by 1 base; bases with no gene match: 4. Looked up from germline, CDR1 is LNHDA and CDR2 is SQIVND (reference sequence). The CDR3 runs 16 residues. CDR3 sequence (DNA): TGTGCCAGTAGTATAGGAACTAGCGGGATTTACAATGAGCAGTTCTTC. This gives the protein CASSIGTSGIYNEQFF.

This sequence joins TRBV4-3 and TRBJ2-2; weak D call: TRBD1 (6 bases). The germline gives CDR1 LGHNA, CDR2 YSLEER. The CDR3 extends over 15 amino acids. Between the trimmed V and J ends, which lost 0 bases and 8 bases, there was a span of 13 bases. This CDR3 is CASSQDTGLLGELFF. The CDR3 DNA is TGCGCCAGCAGCCAAGATACAGGGTTGCTGGGGGAGCTGTTTTTT.

The chain links TRBV6-5 to TRBJ2-7; 8 bases map to TRBD1. The germline V gene encodes CDR1 MNHEY and CDR2 SVGAGI. Trimming at V came to 6 bases and at J to 7 bases, leaving 14 bases not matched to a gene. The CDR3 is 15 amino acids. CDR3 in amino acids: CASSLTDRGTGEQYF. The CDR3 DNA sequence: TGTGCCAGCAGCCTTACTGACAGGGGCACTGGAGAGCAGTACTTC.

The count of this clone is one. Here the CDR3 reads CASSSGVTGAGNQPQHF. CDR3 DNA: TGTGCCAGCAGTTCGGGGGTGACAGGGGCGGGCAATCAGCCCCAGCATTTT. This chain uses TRBV28 with TRBJ1-5, with 8 positions matching TRBD1. This CDR3 is 17 amino acids long. Germline lookup yields CDR1 MDHEN and CDR2 SYDVKM. V lost 4 bases and J lost 2; bases outside the gene matches: 10. Drawing the rest from reference TRBV28 and TRBJ1-5, the complete variable domain is DVKVTQSSRYLVKRTGEKVFLECVQDMDHENMFWYRQDPGLGLRLIYFSYDVKMKEKGDIPEGYSVSREKKERFSLILESASTNQTSMYLCASSSGVTGAGNQPQHFGDGTRLSIL.

A few counts support this clone. CDR3 DNA sequence: TGTGCCAGCAGTCTCTCGGGACAGGGGTACGAGCAGTACTTC. Its protein is CASSLSGQGYEQYF. The chain has TRBV9 and TRBJ2-5, with 10 nucleotides matching TRBD1. The J call may be mistaken, given a closer DNA end match to TRBJ2-7. CDR1 is SGDLS and CDR2 is YYNGEE in the germline V gene. The CDR3 consists of 14 residues.

V is TRBV6-6 and J is TRBJ2-7; 7 bases are shared with TRBD2. The CDR3 sequence is 14 residues long. CDR1 MNHNY and CDR2 SVGAGI come from the germline V gene (reference sequence). The V and J ends lost 0 bases and 6 bases, in that order; junction bases with no gene match: 5. The CDR3 here is CASSYSREYGEQYF. CDR3 nucleotides: TGTGCCAGCAGTTACTCGCGGGAGTACGGCGAGCAGTACTTC.

This clone was detected only a few times. V is TRBV2 and J is TRBJ1-1; 7 bases line up with TRBD1. This CDR3 has 15 amino acids. Looked up from germline, CDR1 is SNHLY and CDR2 is FYNNEI. With V trimmed by 5 bases and J by 4 bases, 10 bases remained unmatched. The CDR3 DNA reads TGTGCCAGCAGTTCCTATCAGGGGGGAGTCACTGAAGCTTTCTTT. The encoded protein is CASSSYQGGVTEAFF.

This rearrangement joins TRBV7-2 to TRBJ2-7; 7 bases map to TRBD1. The CDR3 contains 16 residues. Germline CDR1 reads SGHTA; CDR2 reads FQGNSA. With 0 bases clipped from V and 5 bases from J, the junction kept 10 bases outside the gene matches. The CDR3 loop is CASSLARTGAEDEQYF. DNA of the CDR3: TGTGCCAGCAGCTTAGCACGGACAGGCGCCGAGGACGAGCAGTACTTC.

This chain links TRBV6-5 with TRBJ1-1, with D unresolved. The germline gives CDR1 MNHEY, CDR2 SVGAGI. Trimming left V 1 base short and J 1 base short, with 7 bases between. This CDR3 is built from 14 residues. CDR3 amino acids: CASSYLSGNTEAFF. In DNA, the CDR3 is TGTGCCAGCAGTTACTTGAGTGGGAACACTGAAGCTTTCTTT.

The chain couples TRBV7-2 to TRBJ2-7; 11 nucleotides line up with TRBD2. The CDR3 consists of 14 residues. CDR1 and CDR2 from the germline V gene are SGHTA and FQGNSA. With 8 bases clipped from V and 2 bases from J, the junction kept 5 bases outside the gene matches. The CDR3 DNA follows: TGTGCCAGCCGCGGGACTAGCGGCGCCTACGAGCAGTACTTC. It specifies CASRGTSGAYEQYF.

This chain connects TRBV9 to TRBJ1-1; TRBD1 agrees at 7 bases. The germline gives CDR1 SGDLS, CDR2 YYNGEE. The CDR3 is 16 amino acids. V trimming: 5 bases; J trimming: 5 bases; junction bases outside the gene matches: 15. CDR3 sequence reads: CASSDSPQGLRTEAFF. The DNA of the CDR3 is TGTGCCAGCAGTGATTCCCCACAGGGGCTAAGGACTGAAGCTTTCTTT. The entire variable domain, with the rest obtained from reference TRBV9 and TRBJ1-1, is as follows: DSGVTQTPKHLITATGQRVTLRCSPRSGDLSVYWYQQSLDQGLQFLIQYYNGEERAKGNILERFSAQQFPDLHSELNLSSLELGDSALYFCASSDSPQGLRTEAFFGQGTRLTVV.

The rearrangement uses TRBV25-1 and TRBJ1-2; D not resolved. V was cut by 6 bases and J by 0 bases, with 8 bases left in between. Germline CDR1 MGHDK, CDR2 SYGVNS. This CDR3 comprises 13 residues. This CDR3 reads CASRASANYGYTF. The CDR3, as DNA: TGTGCCAGCAGAGCGAGCGCTAACTATGGCTACACCTTC.

The V and J genes are TRBV14 and TRBJ1-2; TRBD1 aligns across 7 bases. Germline loops: CDR1 SGHDN, CDR2 FVKESK. CDR3 size: 16 residues. The V gene end was trimmed by 4 bases and the J gene end by 6 bases; junction bases not matched to a gene: 14. In DNA, the CDR3 is TGTGCCAGCAGCCGGACAGGACCCATTACTACGAATGGCTACACCTTC. Its protein is CASSRTGPITTNGYTF.

This clone was seen only a few times. The chain uses TRBV19 and TRBJ1-6; D remains unclear. V lost 2 bases and J 8 bases, leaving 10 bases between the germline ends. The CDR3 extends over 14 amino acids. The germline CDR1 and CDR2 sequences are LNHDA and SQIVND (reference sequence). This CDR3 reads CASSIFEGDSPLHF. The CDR3 DNA follows: TGTGCCAGTAGTATATTTGAGGGCGATTCACCCCTCCACTTT.